Listed below are T cell receptor beta chains from one sample, sequenced in a study of blood T cell repertoires in COVID-19. The method was immunoSEQ multiplex PCR; TCRdb's version includes in-frame clones alone and lacks a portion of them. The sample holds 350,000 to 450,000 clones, 90% to 95% seen once. The sequenced sample was PBMCs or T cells enriched from blood (not recorded which). These receptors originate from a woman between 40 and 55 years old who had been exposed to COVID-19. Both conserved end residues are part of each CDR3. The D gene is left open where the match is weak. Not all rows give a size; the values are once, few, many and, for expanded clones, a class.

clone_size: NA
j_call: TRBJ2-5
d_call: TRBD2
v_call: TRBV7-2
cdr3_aa: CASSYSAGETQYF
cdr3_nt: TGTGCCAGCAGCTACTCAGCGGGGGAGACCCAGTACTTC

clone_size: once
j_call: TRBJ1-5
d_call: NA
v_call: TRBV19
cdr3_aa: CASLRHNSNQPQHF
cdr3_nt: TGTGCCAGTCTTAGACACAATAGCAATCAGCCCCAGCATTTT

clone_size: NA
j_call: TRBJ1-6
d_call: NA
v_call: TRBV13
cdr3_aa: CASSRGRAGDYNSPLHF
cdr3_nt: TGTGCCAGCAGCCGCGGACGAGCAGGGGATTATAATTCACCCCTCCACTTT

clone_size: few
j_call: TRBJ2-1
d_call: TRBD2
v_call: TRBV14
cdr3_aa: CASSQDRTSRYNEQFF
cdr3_nt: TGTGCCAGCAGCCAAGATAGGACTAGCAGGTACAATGAGCAGTTCTTC

clone_size: NA
j_call: TRBJ2-6
d_call: NA
v_call: TRBV19
cdr3_aa: CASSTRQTTGANVLTF
cdr3_nt: TGTGCCAGTAGTACAAGACAGACAACTGGGGCCAACGTCCTGACTTTC

clone_size: NA
j_call: TRBJ2-5
d_call: NA
v_call: TRBV5-1
cdr3_aa: CASSLGPLGGRETQYF
cdr3_nt: TGCGCCAGCAGCTTGGGGCCCCTCGGGGGGCGCGAGACCCAGTACTTC

clone_size: NA
j_call: TRBJ1-2
d_call: NA
v_call: TRBV24-1
cdr3_aa: CATSEAGRAHGYTF
cdr3_nt: TGTGCCACCAGTGAAGCCGGGAGGGCCCATGGCTACACCTTC

clone_size: NA
j_call: TRBJ2-2
d_call: TRBD2
v_call: TRBV7-2
cdr3_aa: CASSLGGGGELFF
cdr3_nt: TGTGCCAGCAGCTTAGGGGGGGGCGGGGAGCTGTTTTTT

clone_size: once
j_call: TRBJ2-1
d_call: NA
v_call: TRBV24-1
cdr3_aa: CATSDGKRESFYNEQFF
cdr3_nt: TGTGCCACCAGTGATGGTAAAAGGGAGAGTTTCTACAATGAGCAGTTCTTC

clone_size: NA
j_call: TRBJ2-2
d_call: TRBD2
v_call: TRBV2
cdr3_aa: CASSRDSLAGGRSNTGELFF
cdr3_nt: TGTGCCAGCAGTCGCGACAGCCTAGCGGGGGGACGAAGTAACACCGGGGAGCTGTTTTTT

clone_size: NA
j_call: TRBJ2-1
d_call: TRBD2
v_call: TRBV3-1/TRBV3-2
cdr3_aa: CASSQEGLAGGGKNEQFF
cdr3_nt: TGTGCCAGCAGCCAAGAAGGACTAGCGGGGGGAGGCAAGAATGAGCAGTTCTTC

clone_size: NA
j_call: TRBJ1-4
d_call: NA
v_call: TRBV5-1
cdr3_aa: CASSLDGWTPEGTNEKLFF
cdr3_nt: TGCGCCAGCAGCTTGGATGGCTGGACACCAGAAGGGACTAATGAAAAACTGTTTTTT

clone_size: NA
j_call: TRBJ1-1
d_call: NA
v_call: TRBV4-1
cdr3_aa: CASSRPRSGTTEAFF
cdr3_nt: TGCGCCAGCAGCCGCCCCCGGAGCGGTACAACCGAAGCTTTCTTT

clone_size: NA
j_call: TRBJ2-7
d_call: TRBD1
v_call: TRBV6-2/TRBV6-3
cdr3_aa: CASSYSGTGIFYEQYF
cdr3_nt: TGTGCCAGCAGTTACTCCGGGACAGGAATTTTCTACGAGCAGTACTTC

clone_size: NA
j_call: TRBJ1-5
d_call: NA
v_call: TRBV19
cdr3_aa: CASSIDGAQYSNQPQHF
cdr3_nt: TGTGCCAGTAGTATAGATGGGGCCCAGTATAGCAATCAGCCCCAGCATTTT

clone_size: NA
j_call: TRBJ2-1
d_call: NA
v_call: TRBV11-3
cdr3_aa: CASSPPRERNNEQFF
cdr3_nt: TGTGCCAGCAGCCCGCCGCGGGAACGAAACAATGAGCAGTTCTTC

clone_size: many
j_call: TRBJ1-1
d_call: NA
v_call: TRBV10-3
cdr3_aa: CAIRVRGNTEAFF
cdr3_nt: TGTGCCATCAGGGTCAGAGGGAACACTGAAGCTTTCTTT

clone_size: NA
j_call: TRBJ1-4
d_call: NA
v_call: TRBV5-5
cdr3_aa: CASSLQTTNEKLFF
cdr3_nt: TGTGCCAGCAGCTTGCAGACAACTAATGAAAAACTGTTTTTT